The T cell receptor beta chain described here comes from a study of T cell responses to AZD1222 COVID-19 vaccine. The study's findings and limits: No day 14 peak samples; only post-peak repertoires were characterized. Increased Spike-specific TCR breadth and depth were observed after two AZD1222 doses. Most donors were white British and more were female, and clonal diversity was possibly underestimated.

This clone has only one observation. Antigen: not known. Here immunoSEQ multiplex PCR was the method, and the copy in TCRdb shows in-frame clones only, minus some. Of 120,000 to 150,000 clones in the sample, over 90% were seen once. The germline CDR1 and CDR2 sequences are MRHNA and SNTAGT. This CDR3 has 14 amino acids. The ends lost 2 bases at V and 6 bases at J; junction bases unmatched: 0. The receptor's source is an adult in good health. The input for sequencing was peripheral blood, taken on day 0 of MenACWY control vaccination. The chain has TRBV6-4 and TRBJ2-7; 14 nucleotides match TRBD2. The CDR3 nucleotides read TGTGCCAGCAGTGACGGGACTAGCGGGAGCGAGCAGTACTTC. This encodes CASSDGTSGSEQYF.